Each of the 18 T cell receptor beta chains below was sequenced from the same sample in a study of graft-versus-host responses after intestinal transplantation. Clones were sequenced by immunoSEQ multiplex PCR, and TCRdb holds only the in-frame ones, with some missing. The sample comprises 90,000 to 120,000 clones, roughly 87% of which are singletons, and about 0.9% rests with the top ten. The antigens of these receptors remain unknown. Source: unstimulated CD4+ T cells sorted from spleen or lymph node cells, taken before intestinal transplant. These receptors all come from a human donor who received an intestinal transplant.

The rearrangement links TRBV11-2 to TRBJ1-1; 7 bases fit TRBD1. The germline gives CDR1 SGHAT, CDR2 FQNNGV. V trimming: 6 bases; J trimming: 10 bases; junction bases outside the gene matches: 11. The CDR3 spans 13 residues. CDR3 amino acids: CASRPQGVLAAFF. CDR3 nucleotides: TGTGCCAGCAGGCCGCAGGGGGTCTTGGCAGCTTTCTTT.

This clone was observed a handful of times. V and J are TRBV2 and TRBJ2-7; 9 bases are shared with TRBD1. Germline lookup yields CDR1 SNHLY and CDR2 FYNNEI. CDR3 length: 14 amino acids. Trimming at V came to 6 bases and at J to 2 bases, leaving 5 bases not matched to a gene. This CDR3 reads CASRARTGAYEQYF. In DNA form, the CDR3 reads TGTGCCAGCAGGGCTAGGACAGGGGCCTACGAGCAGTACTTC. Based on the CDR3 plus reference TRBV2 and TRBJ2-7, the full variable domain is EPEVTQTPSHQVTQMGQEVILRCVPISNHLYFYWYRQILGQKVEFLVSFYNNEISEKSEIFDDQFSVERPDGSNFTLKIRSTKLEDSAMYFCASRARTGAYEQYFGPGTRLTVT.

The CDR3 nucleotides read TGTGCAAGCCTAAGAACGACGGCGAGCACAGATACGCAGTATTTT. This gives the protein CASLRTTASTDTQYF. The genes are TRBV2 and TRBJ2-3; the D is unclear. Germline V gives CDR1 SNHLY, CDR2 FYNNEI. The CDR3 sequence is 15 residues long. The variable domain in full, with the rest retrieved from reference TRBV2 and TRBJ2-3, is EPEVTQTPSHQVTQMGQEVILRCVPISNHLYFYWYRQILGQKVEFLVSFYNNEISEKSEIFDDQFSVERPDGSNFTLKIRSTKLEDSAMYFCASLRTTASTDTQYFGPGTRLTVL.

The rearrangement joins TRBV9 to TRBJ2-3, with D tentatively TRBD1 or TRBD2 (6 bases each). The germline V gene encodes CDR1 SGDLS and CDR2 YYNGEE. Trimming shortened V by 4 bases and J by 6 bases, and 18 bases separated the two germline ends. This CDR3 spans 15 amino acids. DNA of the CDR3: TGTGCCAGCAGCCCCTCGGGGGCCCCGGAGGATACGCAGTATTTT. Encoded protein: CASSPSGAPEDTQYF.

CDR3 bases: TGTGCCAGCAGTTTAGAGGGGGCTGGGGCCAACGTCCTGACTTTC. This translates into CASSLEGAGANVLTF. The chain recombines TRBV28 with TRBJ2-6; D possibly corresponds to TRBD1 (6 bases). The CDR3 totals 15 residues. V gave up 2 bases and J gave up 2 bases, with 7 bases separating them. Germline V gives CDR1 MDHEN, CDR2 SYDVKM.

This clone was observed once. The CDR3 DNA reads TGTGCCAGCAGCTGGACAGGGGGCTCTGGAAACACCATATATTTT. This sequence encodes CASSWTGGSGNTIYF. This chain uses TRBV7-9 with TRBJ1-3; 10 bases align to TRBD1. Germline V gene data show CDR1 as SEHNR and CDR2 as FQNEAQ (reference sequence). The CDR3 spans 15 residues. The J segment lost 0 bases and the V segment lost 4 bases, leaving 0 bases of the junction unmatched.

The chain joins TRBV14 to TRBJ2-3, with 9 bases identical to TRBD2. From germline, CDR1 is SGHDN and CDR2 FVKESK. Losses at the gene ends were 4 bases for V and 3 bases for J; bases not matched to a gene: 11. The CDR3 loop spans 17 amino acids. The CDR3 nucleotides are TGTGCCAGCAGCCGAACGGGACTAGCAGACGTAACAGATACGCAGTATTTT. Encoded protein: CASSRTGLADVTDTQYF.

About this clone itself: A junction end diverges from the germline sequence, so it may reflect a read error. This chain links TRBV11-2 with TRBJ2-6; D is unresolved. Looked up from germline, CDR1 is SGHAT and CDR2 is FQNNGV. This CDR3 comprises 15 residues. The CDR3 here is CAGSLGLSGANVLTF. As DNA, the CDR3 is TGTGCCGGCAGCTTAGGCCTCTCTGGGGCCAACGTCCTGACTTTC.

V gene TRBV21-1 combines with J gene TRBJ2-2. TRBV21-1 is classified as a pseudogene. The CDR3 sequence is 13 residues long. The CDR3 nucleotides are TGTGCCAGCAGCAAAGGCCACACCGGGGAGCTGTTTTTT. Translating it yields CASSKGHTGELFF.

The rearrangement uses TRBV9 and TRBJ2-7; D remains ambiguous. Trimming left V 5 bases short and J 1 base short, with 16 bases between. Looked up from germline, CDR1 is SGDLS and CDR2 is YYNGEE. The CDR3 length is 15 residues. The CDR3 sequence is CASSPTSLTSYEQYF. The CDR3 nucleotides read TGTGCCAGCAGTCCCACGTCCTTAACGTCCTACGAGCAGTACTTC.

The rearrangement links TRBV30 to TRBJ1-5, with TRBD1 matching 8 bases. Germline values: CDR1 GTSNPN, CDR2 SVGIG (reference sequence). The CDR3 is made up of 13 amino acids. V dropped 5 bases and J dropped 5; count of bases not matched to a gene: 5. The CDR3 nucleotides read TGTGCCTGGCGCCAGGGGGCCTATCAGCCCCAGCATTTT. Translating it yields CAWRQGAYQPQHF.

The chain combines TRBV2 with TRBJ2-3, with D hard to call. From germline, CDR1 is SNHLY and CDR2 FYNNEI. CDR3 length equals 13 residues. V dropped 3 bases and J dropped 0 bases, with 4 bases sitting between them. CDR3 sequence (DNA): TGTGCCAGCAGTGAGTCTAGCACAGATACGCAGTATTTT. Its protein is CASSESSTDTQYF.

The chain joins TRBV19 to TRBJ1-2; TRBD1 might be the D (5 bases). The CDR3 is 15 amino acids. V was clipped by 4 bases and J by 5 bases, with 17 bases between them. Germline CDR1 is LNHDA and CDR2 is SQIVND (reference sequence). CDR3 coding DNA: TGTGCCAGTAGTACTTCGGGGACGTACCCTTATGGCTACACCTTC. Amino acids: CASSTSGTYPYGYTF. Based on the CDR3 plus reference TRBV19 and TRBJ1-2, the full variable domain is DGGITQSPKYLFRKEGQNVTLSCEQNLNHDAMYWYRQDPGQGLRLIYYSQIVNDFQKGDIAEGYSVSREKKESFPLTVTSAQKNPTAFYLCASSTSGTYPYGYTFGSGTRLTVV.

CDR3 coding DNA: TGTGCCAGCTCGAACCGGGACTTCGAGGGGGAGCAGTACTTC. It is translated as CASSNRDFEGEQYF. This rearrangement joins TRBV18 to TRBJ2-7; tentatively, D is TRBD2 (6 bases). V lost 6 bases, J lost 7 bases, and 19 bases lay in between. Looked up from germline, CDR1 is KGHSH and CDR2 is LQKENI. This CDR3 is built from 14 residues.

V is TRBV18 and J is TRBJ1-2, with TRBD1 matching over 8 bases. CDR1 is KGHSH and CDR2 is LQKENI in the germline V gene. This CDR3 is built from 16 residues. V was pared by 3 bases and J by 4 bases, with 10 bases of the junction left unmatched. In DNA form, the CDR3 reads TGTGCCAGCTCACCCCGGACAGGGCGTTCCAGCTATGGCTACACCTTC. Residues: CASSPRTGRSSYGYTF.

The rearrangement uses TRBV7-9 and TRBJ1-4; D unresolved. V lost 5 bases and J lost 5, with 9 bases in between. Germline CDR1 and CDR2: SEHNR and FQNEAQ (reference sequence). CDR3 length equals 13 residues. The CDR3 region has the DNA TGTGCCAGCAGCCCCGAACGGAATGAAAAACTGTTTTTT. This sequence encodes CASSPERNEKLFF.

This clone was detected only a few times. J is TRBJ1-6 and V is TRBV6-5; D might be TRBD1 (6 bases). V shed 3 bases and J shed 5 bases, with 8 bases lying between them. The CDR3 is made up of 14 amino acids. Germline V gene sequence: CDR1 MNHEY, CDR2 SVGAGI. CDR3 nucleotide sequence: TGTGCCAGCAGTTATTGGACAGATAATTCACCCCTCCACTTT. Its translation: CASSYWTDNSPLHF.

The chain links TRBV9 to TRBJ2-7, with TRBD2 identical over 8 bases. Germline V gives CDR1 SGDLS, CDR2 YYNGEE. The V gene end was trimmed by 1 base and the J gene end by 3 bases; junction bases not matched to a gene: 3. This CDR3 has 14 amino acids. CDR3 nucleotide sequence: TGTGCCAGCAGCGTATCCAGCGGGAGCTACGAGCAGTACTTC. As protein: CASSVSSGSYEQYF. The full variable domain, rest sourced from reference TRBV9 and TRBJ2-7, is DSGVTQTPKHLITATGQRVTLRCSPRSGDLSVYWYQQSLDQGLQFLIQYYNGEERAKGNILERFSAQQFPDLHSELNLSSLELGDSALYFCASSVSSGSYEQYFGPGTRLTVT.